The present entry profiles one T cell receptor beta chain with its context. With 60 Vbeta and 13 Jbeta primers, the PCR was carried out. Profiling relied on immunoSEQ multiplex PCR, and the TCRdb table lists in-frame clones only, not all of them. The sample consists of about 67,000 clones, 68% of them appearing once. This sample was taken from a study of cytomegalovirus exposure and HLA in healthy donors. This CDR3 has 12 residues. V dropped 7 bases and J dropped 2 bases, with 7 bases sitting between them. Germline V gives CDR1 SGHVS, CDR2 FQNEAQ. The chain combines TRBV7-8 with TRBJ2-3, with D uncertain. Sequencing used PBMCs. The receptor was derived from a woman between 25 and 40 years old in good health and CMV-seronegative. The CDR3, as DNA: TGTGCCAGCAAGGAGACCACAGATACGCAGTATTTT. Protein: CASKETTDTQYF.